This entry describes one T cell receptor beta chain. Its antigen is undetermined. CDR1 is SGHKS and CDR2 is YYEKEE in the germline V gene (reference sequence). The CDR3 has 15 residues. Trimming cost V 0 bases and J 3 bases, with 10 bases left between them. The data are from a study of T cell responses to AZD1222 COVID-19 vaccine. Regarding the study as a whole: Donors, mostly white British, included more females; clonal diversity was possibly underestimated. The peak T cell response came first, and repertoires were sampled only after it. Spike was spanned by vaccine-associated CD4 TCRs, with dominance at 160-218 and 743-854.

The repertoire was sequenced with immunoSEQ multiplex PCR; TCRdb's copy has only in-frame clones and lacks some. The data contain about 88,000 clones, less than 95% of them singletons. The rearrangement joins TRBV5-5 to TRBJ1-5, with D possibly matching TRBD1 (5 bases). This sequence originates from an adult who received the AZD1222 COVID-19 vaccine. The specimen was peripheral blood, collected 28 days after the second AZD1222 dose. The CDR3 is CASSLEGGHNQPQHF. In nucleotides, the CDR3 is TGTGCCAGCAGCTTGGAAGGAGGACACAATCAGCCCCAGCATTTT.